Below are 17 T cell receptor beta chains sequenced from a single sample in a study of graft-versus-host responses after intestinal transplantation. Their antigens are not known. Produced via immunoSEQ multiplex PCR; TCRdb's table is partial and in-frame only. Here the sample spans 80,000 to 100,000 clones, 90% to 95% being singletons. Sample: unstimulated CD4+ T cells sorted from spleen or lymph node cells, taken before transplant. Source of these receptors: a human donor who was the organ donor for an intestinal transplant.

The chain joins TRBV4-1 to TRBJ2-3; 7 bases match TRBD2. Looked up from germline, CDR1 is MGHRA and CDR2 is YSYEKL. J lost 0 bases, V lost 1 base, and 7 bases had no gene match. CDR3 length: 17 amino acids. CDR3 loop: CASSQVASGTSTDTQYF. As DNA, the CDR3 is TGCGCCAGCAGCCAAGTGGCTAGCGGAACTAGCACAGATACGCAGTATTTT.

This chain joins TRBV30 and TRBJ2-2; 8 nucleotides align to TRBD2. From germline, CDR1 is GTSNPN and CDR2 SVGIG (reference sequence). The V gene end was trimmed by 0 bases and the J gene end by 3 bases; junction bases not matched to a gene: 12. The CDR3 sequence is 18 residues long. Here the CDR3 DNA reads TGTGCCTGGAGTGTGAAGCGGGGGATCGGGTGGCACACCGGGGAGCTGTTTTTT. Amino acids: CAWSVKRGIGWHTGELFF.

This clone was found once. This chain links TRBV9 with TRBJ2-3, with D perhaps TRBD1 (6 bases). V dropped 2 bases and J dropped 2 bases, with 12 bases sitting between them. Germline V gene sequence: CDR1 SGDLS, CDR2 YYNGEE. The CDR3 is 15 residues long. The CDR3 spells CASSVAGAHTDTQYF. In nucleotides, the CDR3 is TGTGCCAGCAGCGTCGCAGGGGCCCACACAGATACGCAGTATTTT.

The V and J genes are TRBV4-1 and TRBJ2-3, with 10 positions matching TRBD2. From germline, CDR1 is MGHRA and CDR2 YSYEKL. This CDR3 is built from 17 residues. V lost 1 base, J lost 5 bases, and 9 bases stayed unmatched. The CDR3 DNA is TGCGCCAGCAGCCAAGTGGGAGCGGGGGGGCGGAGAGATACGCAGTATTTT. This codes for CASSQVGAGGRRDTQYF.

This sequence joins TRBV6-5 and TRBJ1-2; D might be TRBD1 (5 bases). Trimming took off 0 bases at V and 6 bases at J, with 14 bases between the two ends. Germline CDR1 and CDR2: MNHEY and SVGAGI. This CDR3 spans 15 amino acids. In nucleotides, the CDR3 is TGTGCCAGCAGTTACTCGACGCGGGGAGGGGATGGCTACACCTTC. This sequence encodes CASSYSTRGGDGYTF.

This rearrangement joins TRBV5-5 to TRBJ1-2; D might be TRBD1 (5 bases). Germline loops: CDR1 SGHKS, CDR2 YYEKEE (reference sequence). Deletions cut 2 bases from V and 4 bases from J, with 12 bases between. The CDR3 length is 14 residues. CDR3 DNA: TGTGCCAGCAGCTTTAGCAGGGCTCCCTATGGCTACACCTTC. Its translation is CASSFSRAPYGYTF.

In regard to this clone: Mismatch with germline at one junction end may stem from a read error. The sample holds other DNA sequences that translate to the same CDR3. The chain combines TRBV27 with TRBJ1-2, with 7 bases that match TRBD1. Germline loops: CDR1 MNHEY, CDR2 SMNVEV (reference sequence). The CDR3 has 15 amino acids. This CDR3 is CASSFFSRGTYGYTF. The CDR3 DNA reads as TGCGCCAGCAGTTTTTTTTCCAGGGGGACGTACGGCTACACCTTC.

The chain joins TRBV28 to TRBJ2-7; 8 bases are shared with TRBD2. The ends lost 5 bases at V and 0 bases at J; junction bases unmatched: 3. CDR1 and CDR2 (germline): MDHEN, SYDVKM. The CDR3 has 14 amino acids. The CDR3 reads CASSLSGVSYEQYF. CDR3 nucleotide sequence: TGTGCCAGCAGTCTTAGCGGGGTCTCCTACGAGCAGTACTTC.

V is TRBV6-6 and J is TRBJ1-1; 11 bases are a match to TRBD1. The CDR3 contains 14 residues. Trimming cost V 6 bases and J 4 bases; bases outside gene matches: 4. The V gene's germline CDR1 is MNHNY and CDR2 SVGAGI (reference sequence). CDR3 coding DNA: TGTGCCAGCAGGTCAGGACAGGGGGCCACTGAAGCTTTCTTT. It yields the protein CASRSGQGATEAFF.

The chain combines TRBV5-4 with TRBJ1-2, with no clear D. The CDR3 extends over 13 amino acids. The V gene lost 1 base and the J gene lost 3 bases, with 7 bases spanning the gap. CDR1 is SGHNT, CDR2 YYREEE, per germline (reference sequence). The CDR3: CASSLMQDYGYTF. The CDR3 DNA reads as TGTGCCAGCAGCTTGATGCAGGACTATGGCTACACCTTC.

The genes are TRBV10-3 and TRBJ2-7; D possibly corresponds to TRBD2 (5 bases). The germline V gene has CDR1 ENHRY and CDR2 SYGVKD. Trimming took 4 bases from V and 5 from J, leaving 9 bases between them. This CDR3 has 12 residues. The DNA for the CDR3 is TGTGCCATCAGTGTTACCGGGGACGAGCAGTACTTC. Protein product: CAISVTGDEQYF.

V is TRBV11-2 and J is TRBJ2-1, with TRBD2 matching 9 bases. V lost 6 bases and J lost 2; bases outside the gene matches: 5. This CDR3 comprises 15 residues. Germline loops: CDR1 SGHAT, CDR2 FQNNGV. The CDR3 bases are TGTGCCAGCAGGCAGCGGGGGGCCGCCTACAATGAGCAGTTCTTC. It translates to CASRQRGAAYNEQFF.

The chain employs TRBV7-3 and TRBJ1-1; D unresolved. The CDR3 loop spans 15 amino acids. V dropped 1 base and J dropped 0 bases, with 9 bases sitting between them. CDR1 SGHTA and CDR2 FQGTGA come from the germline V gene. The CDR3 here is CASSLRAVMNTEAFF. The DNA for the CDR3 is TGTGCCAGCAGCTTAAGGGCAGTCATGAACACTGAAGCTTTCTTT. Drawing the rest from reference TRBV7-3 and TRBJ1-1, the complete variable domain is GAGVSQTPSNKVTEKGKYVELRCDPISGHTALYWYRQSLGQGPEFLIYFQGTGAADDSGLPNDRFFAVRPEGSVSTLKIQRTERGDSAVYLCASSLRAVMNTEAFFGQGTRLTVV.

The V gene is TRBV2, the J gene TRBJ1-2, with D perhaps TRBD1 (6 bases). Germline CDR1 and CDR2: SNHLY and FYNNEI. The CDR3 is 14 residues long. V lost 5 bases and J lost 1, with 11 bases in between. CDR3 coding DNA: TGTGCCAGCAGTCCTCTGGACAGTAACTATGGCTACACCTTC. Protein: CASSPLDSNYGYTF. Drawing the rest from reference TRBV2 and TRBJ1-2, the complete variable domain is EPEVTQTPSHQVTQMGQEVILRCVPISNHLYFYWYRQILGQKVEFLVSFYNNEISEKSEIFDDQFSVERPDGSNFTLKIRSTKLEDSAMYFCASSPLDSNYGYTFGSGTRLTVV.

The chain uses TRBV6-6 and TRBJ1-1; TRBD1 is a possible D gene (5 bases). CDR3 length: 15 amino acids. Germline loops: CDR1 MNHNY, CDR2 SVGAGI (reference sequence). V lost 2 bases and J 3 bases, leaving 13 bases between the germline ends. The CDR3 reads CASSYSQGGHTEAFF. As DNA, the CDR3 is TGTGCCAGCAGTTACAGTCAGGGAGGGCACACTGAAGCTTTCTTT.

J is TRBJ1-1 and V is TRBV5-1; D is perhaps TRBD1 (5 bases). Germline assignment: CDR1 SGHRS and CDR2 YFSETQ. Trimming took off 0 bases at V and 1 base at J, with 10 bases between the two ends. This CDR3 is built from 15 residues. DNA for the CDR3: TGCGCCAGCAGCTTGGAGGGGTTAAGGAACACTGAAGCTTTCTTT. This codes for CASSLEGLRNTEAFF.

The rearrangement uses TRBV30 and TRBJ1-3; a weak D match, TRBD1 (5 bases). Trimming pared 7 bases from V and 0 bases from J, leaving 10 bases between. Germline V gives CDR1 GTSNPN, CDR2 SVGIG (reference sequence). CDR3 length: 13 amino acids. Here the CDR3 DNA reads TGTGCCTACTCGACAGTCTCTGGAAACACCATATATTTT. It yields the protein CAYSTVSGNTIYF.